Presented here are 12 T cell receptor beta chains from one specimen sequenced in a study of T-cell memory formation after mild COVID-19. TCRdb passed the 5' RACE reads through MiXCR, listing each CDR3 protein once. The data contain about half a million distinct CDR3 sequences, approximately 18% of them singletons. The sample consisted of PBMCs or a T cell subset sorted from them (not recorded which). These receptors were taken from an adult woman who had mild COVID-19 (a few samples of this study predate the infection). Cell type and time point are not known.

This clonotype was counted between two and nine times. The chain couples TRBV6-5 to TRBJ1-1; a possible D gene is TRBD1 (5 bases). Germline values: CDR1 MNHEY, CDR2 SVGAGI. V lost 6 bases and J 4 bases, leaving 15 bases between the germline ends. The CDR3 is 14 amino acids. The CDR3 reads CASSRSGLSTEAFF. CDR3 bases: TGTGCCAGCAGCCGCTCAGGGTTGAGCACTGAAGCTTTCTTT.

The sample holds a few counts of this clonotype. The rearrangement uses TRBV5-4 and TRBJ2-7, with 14 bases matching TRBD2. The CDR3 totals 16 residues. From germline, CDR1 is SGHNT and CDR2 YYREEE (reference sequence). Trimming removed 0 bases from V and 7 bases from J; junction bases left unmatched: 6. CDR3 DNA: TGTGCCAGCAGCTTGGGACTAGCGGGAGGGTGGAGGGAGCAGTACTTC. Translating gives CASSLGLAGGWREQYF.

The gene calls are TRBV27 and TRBJ2-1; possibly TRBD2 for D (7 bases). The germline V and J ends were trimmed by 1 base and 9 bases, with 16 bases remaining between them. The CDR3 loop spans 15 amino acids. Germline lookup yields CDR1 MNHEY and CDR2 SMNVEV (reference sequence). CDR3 coding DNA: TGTGCCAGCAGTTTATGGGGGGGCGTTCAGGGTGAGCAGTTCTTC. This encodes CASSLWGGVQGEQFF.

This clonotype has just a few counts. The chain combines TRBV7-9 with TRBJ1-1; a weak D match, TRBD1 (6 bases). The CDR3 contains 15 residues. The ends were cut back, 6 bases at V and 4 bases at J, with 18 bases in the middle. CDR1 is SEHNR, CDR2 FQNEAQ, per germline (reference sequence). The CDR3 DNA reads TGTGCCAGCAGTCGACTTACAGGGTCGGGCACTGAAGCTTTCTTT. Residues: CASSRLTGSGTEAFF.

The V and J genes are TRBV24-1 and TRBJ2-3; D is ambiguous. Germline V gene lookup returns CDR1 KGHDR and CDR2 SFDVKD. The CDR3 sequence is 16 residues long. The V and J ends lost 4 bases and 2 bases respectively, with 15 bases between them. The CDR3 is CATSEALLGITDTQYF. CDR3 nucleotide sequence: TGTGCCACCAGTGAAGCCCTCCTGGGGATCACAGATACGCAGTATTTT.

This sequence joins TRBV7-2 and TRBJ2-3; D is perhaps TRBD2 (6 bases). V was clipped by 4 bases and J by 0 bases, with 14 bases between them. The length of the CDR3 is 16 residues. The germline gives CDR1 SGHTA, CDR2 FQGNSA. The CDR3 sequence is CASSSIAVSSTDTQYF. CDR3 coding DNA: TGTGCCAGCAGCTCCATAGCGGTATCTAGCACAGATACGCAGTATTTT.

This clonotype was seen more than once but under ten times. This rearrangement joins TRBV6-1 to TRBJ2-7; 10 positions match TRBD1. The junction had 5 bases not matched to a gene; V was cut back by 1 base and J by 2 bases. Per the germline V gene, CDR1 is MNHNS and CDR2 is SASEGT. CDR3 length: 16 residues. The CDR3 region has the DNA TGTGCCAGCAGTGAAGTAGATGGGACAGGGGCCTACGAGCAGTACTTC. Its protein product is CASSEVDGTGAYEQYF.

This clonotype was seen a handful of times. This sequence joins TRBV4-1 and TRBJ1-2; 9 bases agree with TRBD1. After removal of 4 bases from V and 4 bases from J, the junction contained 7 bases not matched to a gene. The CDR3 covers 15 residues. The germline CDR1 and CDR2 sequences are MGHRA and YSYEKL. The CDR3 loop reads CASSPRDRDPYGYTF. In nucleotides, the CDR3 is TGCGCCAGCAGCCCCAGGGACAGGGATCCCTATGGCTACACCTTC.

This clonotype came up once. Written as DNA, the CDR3 is TGTGCCACCAGCAGAGATGTGAGCGGGGTCTACGAGCAGTACTTC. Its protein product is CATSRDVSGVYEQYF. J is TRBJ2-7 and V is TRBV15; 7 bases are a match to TRBD2. CDR3 length: 15 amino acids. Germline V gives CDR1 LNHNV, CDR2 YYDKDF (reference sequence). V gave up 0 bases and J gave up 3 bases; unmatched junction bases: 5.

This clonotype was seen a few times. J is TRBJ2-5 and V is TRBV3-1; 10 bases are a match to TRBD2. CDR3 length: 21 amino acids. Germline trimming cut 1 base from V and 5 bases from J; bases unmatched to any gene: 22. Germline V lookup: CDR1 LGHDT, CDR2 YNNKEL (reference sequence). This chain's CDR3 is CASSQGAIAGGTSGRSETQYF. In DNA, the CDR3 is TGTGCCAGCAGCCAAGGCGCAATAGCGGGAGGCACGTCAGGTCGCAGCGAGACCCAGTACTTC.

In this sample, this clonotype turned up a few times. The J gene is TRBJ1-1, the V gene TRBV5-1, with 8 bases that match TRBD1. V shed 3 bases, J shed 1 base, and the junction held 5 bases outside the gene matches. The CDR3 has 15 amino acids. Germline loops: CDR1 SGHRS, CDR2 YFSETQ. CDR3 sequence: CASSSQGASNTEAFF. In DNA form, the CDR3 reads TGCGCCAGCAGCTCGCAGGGGGCTTCGAACACTGAAGCTTTCTTT.

This clonotype has a handful of counts. This chain joins TRBV10-3 and TRBJ2-5, with D possibly being TRBD2 (5 bases). Germline V gene data show CDR1 as ENHRY and CDR2 as SYGVKD. Trimming stripped 6 bases from V and 0 bases from J, with 17 bases between. CDR3 length: 16 amino acids. This CDR3 is CAISLGLARDQETQYF. DNA for the CDR3: TGTGCCATCAGCCTCGGACTCGCTAGGGACCAAGAGACCCAGTACTTC.